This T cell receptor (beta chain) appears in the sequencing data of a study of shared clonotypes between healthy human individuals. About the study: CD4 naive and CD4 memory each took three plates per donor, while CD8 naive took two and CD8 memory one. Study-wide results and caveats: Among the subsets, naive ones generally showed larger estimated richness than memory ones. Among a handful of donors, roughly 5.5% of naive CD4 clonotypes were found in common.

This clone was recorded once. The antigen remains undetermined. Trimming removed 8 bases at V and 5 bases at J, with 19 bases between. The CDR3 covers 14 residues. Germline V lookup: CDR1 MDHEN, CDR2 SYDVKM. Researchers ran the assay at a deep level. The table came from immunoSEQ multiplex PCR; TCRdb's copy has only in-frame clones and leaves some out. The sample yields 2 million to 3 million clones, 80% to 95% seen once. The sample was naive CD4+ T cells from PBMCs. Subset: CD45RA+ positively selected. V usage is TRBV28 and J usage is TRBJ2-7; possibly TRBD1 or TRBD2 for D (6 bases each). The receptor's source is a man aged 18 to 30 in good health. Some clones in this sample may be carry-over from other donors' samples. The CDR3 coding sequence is TGTGCCAGCCCCCTGCTATCCGGGGGCAACGAGCAGTACTTC. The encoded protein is CASPLLSGGNEQYF.